This T cell receptor beta chain was found in a study of T-cell memory formation after mild COVID-19. TCRdb re-analysed the 5' RACE reads in MiXCR, keeping a single row per CDR3 protein. This table holds some 410,000 distinct CDR3 sequences, about 25% found once. General observations from the study: Mainly in CM and EM were contracting CD4+ clones; CD8+ were in EMRA. The study detected some responding clones in pre-infection memory, suggesting cross-reactive memory joined. The second-wave clones peaking on day 37 were not confirmed as SARS-CoV-2-specific. Whereas later expanders leaned CD4+, clones contracting day 15 to 85 showed a balanced CD4/CD8 makeup.

This clonotype has at least ten counts. The target antigen is unknown. The sample taken for sequencing was PBMCs or a T cell subset sorted from them (not recorded which). The TCR originated in an adult woman who had mild COVID-19 (a few samples of this study predate the infection). Cell type and time point are not known.

The CDR3 nucleotides are TGTGCCAGCAGCCGGACCCCCTACGAGCAGTACTTC. Translating gives CASSRTPYEQYF. The rearrangement uses TRBV7-6 and TRBJ2-7; D not certain. V was trimmed by 5 bases and J by 2 bases, leaving 7 bases between them. The CDR3 length is 12 residues. The germline V gene has CDR1 SGHVS and CDR2 FNYEAQ.